This TCR beta chain derives from a study of blood T cell repertoires in COVID-19. The wider study: Acute and convalescent COVID-19 samples came from the United States, Italy and Spain.

The germline V and J ends were trimmed by 2 bases and 0 bases, with 9 bases remaining between them. The CDR3 extends over 15 amino acids. CDR1 and CDR2 from the germline V gene are SGHDT and YYEEEE. How the authors handled the data: Estimates of nucleated cell counts were drawn from the amplification of reference gene primers. Repertoires were generated with immunoSEQ multiplex PCR, while TCRdb's copy carries only in-frame clones and drops some. The DNA was the basis for D and trimming; V, J and clone size are from that table. The profile covers fewer than 350,000 clones, with approximately 90% appearing a single time and 2% to 2.5% taken by the ten largest. Only one count was recorded for this clone. Individuals drawn from some 25 US areas were about 18 to 95 years old. Researchers sorted participants into cohorts using their self-reported clinical history.

The chain employs TRBV5-6 and TRBJ2-1; D not certain. The source material was PBMCs or T cells enriched from blood (not recorded which). The receptor's source is a woman aged 55-69 years in a cohort exposed to, infected with or recovered from COVID-19 (not recorded which). CDR3 coding DNA: TGTGCCAGCAGCTTACTACCGAGCTCCTACAATGAGCAGTTCTTC. It yields the protein CASSLLPSSYNEQFF.